This TCR beta chain comes out of a study of blood T cells in healthy people across ages (dated by TCRdb to between 2014 and 2017). Study-level background: Template switching captured roughly one uniquely barcoded TCR beta cDNA molecule per two T cells in model experiments. Using deep sequencing normalized with unique cDNA molecular identifiers, the study measured how TCR beta repertoire diversity changes with age. The donors were split into four age groups: young (average roughly 15 years), middle-aged (roughly 39), aged (over 55) and long-lived (about 82). To avoid experimental bias, donors of different ages were randomly spread across the sequencing lanes. Two additional independent replicas of 1 million unique cDNA reads from the same blood draw were analyzed for two donors (one aged 18 to 30 and one aged 80 or older). Broad study findings and their caveats: The CMV infection status of donors was not known, potentially confounding age-related changes in expanded clonotypes. Compared with the aged group, the long-lived group had more naive CD4+ T cells, fewer expanded clones and increased TCR diversity, a pattern suggesting age selection. Because profiling used bulk unsorted PBMCs, naive and antigen-experienced compartments could not be compared conclusively. A strong correlation was found between observed TCR beta diversity and the percentage of naive T cells measured by flow cytometry. Estimates of total diversity from one million sequenced T cells were regarded as lower bounds and underestimates. As age increased, observed TCR beta diversity per million T cells dropped in a roughly linear way, and a significant reduction was already evident by age about 40.

Reading the germline V gene gives CDR1 SGHTA and CDR2 FQGNSA. V is cut by 4 bases and J by 4 bases, and the space between the germline ends is 12 bases. Including the terminal cysteine and phenylalanine, the CDR3 comprises 14 residues. Only the CDR3 portion is preserved as DNA: 42 bases, with reading frame beginning at the first base. Comments on this clonotype: The specificity of this receptor is unknown. No much larger clone exists at a distance of one base, and base qualities are not known.

Library prep was done by 5' RACE. Instrument on record: Illumina HiSeq 2500. A second PCR of about 7 to 12 cycles was run with a J-beta primer mix and a sample-barcoded 5' primer. Each TCR beta cDNA molecule received a unique molecular identifier from a template-switch 5' adaptor carrying 12 random nucleotides. Each sample yielded at least 3 million CDR3-containing paired-end reads. All of the RNA was converted into first-strand cDNA using the Mint cDNA synthesis kit, with a TRBC-specific oligonucleotide serving as the primer. Following uracil-DNA glycosylase treatment, a first 18-cycle PCR with universal primers M1SS and BC2_uni_R was performed on all cDNA. Under the source paper's analysis protocol: For normalization, 1 million high-quality reads, each with a distinct molecular identifier, were randomly selected from each sample. Reads sharing molecular identifiers were discarded rather than binned into consensus sequences. MiTCR, run with a Q25 quality threshold and the strictest error-elimination algorithm, handled CDR3 identification, clonotype clustering and error correction. Lower-bound total TCR beta diversity was estimated with a nonparametric unseen species model using Euler transformation. Starting from the raw public reads, TCRdb applied fastp trimming at Q25, assembled clones with MiXCR and retained in-frame beta chains. When rows share a CDR3 protein, they turn into one entry using the most common DNA and genes. TCRdb's processing, not the authors' own work, is the source of the V and J calls. The sample records hundreds of thousands of distinct CDR3 sequences, 49% of which are singletons. The ten biggest clones cover about a third of the sample.

The roughly 42 donors, aged about 6 to 100 years, were systemically healthy Caucasian individuals from Russia. Ten milliliters of peripheral blood were drawn from each donor into EDTA-treated Vacutainer tubes. Ficoll-Paque density-gradient centrifugation was used to isolate PBMCs, with at least 7 million per sample. Total RNA was extracted from PBMCs with Trizol reagent, with at least 5.5 micrograms obtained per sample. For every donor, flow cytometry on a PBMC aliquot measured the percentage of naive CD45RAhigh/CD27high T cells. The clonotype was recovered from a woman aged 55-69 years in good health. The receptor chain draws on TRBV7-2 and TRBJ2-3; 6 matching bases give a weak D call of TRBD1. The sample consisted of blood. CDR3 sequence: CASSSRRTADTQYF. The sequence in DNA is TGTGCCAGCAGCTCACGCAGGACAGCAGATACGCAGTATTTT.